This T cell receptor beta chain derives from a study of cytomegalovirus exposure and HLA in healthy donors. Turning to the study itself: Ancestry clustering placed around 81% of a few hundred genotyped donors in the Caucasian-associated cluster. Study findings and constraints: Highly shared variants forming one cluster were likely a sequencing artifact. A few chains tied to CMV proved CMV antigen-specific in vitro.

In the PCR, 60 Vbeta and 13 Jbeta primers were used. Produced via immunoSEQ multiplex PCR; TCRdb's table is partial and in-frame only. Of some 78,000 clones listed, over 60% are singletons. The germline V gene has CDR1 SGDLS and CDR2 YYNGEE. Trimming left V 4 bases short and J 4 bases short, with 17 bases between. The CDR3 totals 16 residues. In the case of this clone: Its cognate antigen is unknown.

The rearrangement joins TRBV9 to TRBJ2-2, with D perhaps matching TRBD1 (6 bases). The TCR comes from a woman aged 40 to 50 in good health and CMV-seropositive. Sequenced sample: PBMCs. The CDR3 nucleotides read TGTGCCAGCAGCACGCGTGGGGGCGCTGGCACCGGGGAGCTGTTTTTT. It specifies CASSTRGGAGTGELFF.